This T cell receptor (beta chain) originates from a study of human T cells and chemical hapten exposure. Time point noted: patch test 2, 6 weeks after DPC sensitization. This sample's treatment: therapeutic diphenylcyclopropenone sensitization with weekly scalp DPC. Blood draws came first, before each patch test. Every donor had alopecia and was 18 to 70 years old; all were suitable for DPC. This clonotype was recorded a few times. Its antigen is not known. Study-wide results and caveats: A positive correlation with patch test score was shown by PT1 expanded TCR counts.

Per the germline V gene, CDR1 is MNHEY and CDR2 is SVGAGI. V was clipped by 0 bases and J by 4 bases; unmatched bases: 3. This CDR3 region has 15 residues. It was the library that attached unique molecular identifiers to individual cDNA molecules. One entry per CDR3 protein results from TCRdb running MiXCR on the RACE reads. The data contain tens of thousands of distinct CDR3 sequences, roughly 10% of them singletons. Here the sequenced sample was whole blood, taken in connection with sensitization to the hapten diphenylcyclopropenone (DPC). The receptor was isolated from a woman aged 25 to 39 with alopecia areata. Some clones in this sample may be carry-over from other donors' samples. The genes are TRBV6-5 and TRBJ2-7; 10 bases map to TRBD2. The CDR3 protein is CASSYSASGSYEQYF. For the CDR3, the DNA is TGTGCCAGCAGTTACTCGGCTAGCGGGAGTTACGAGCAGTACTTC.